The 5 T cell receptor beta chains presented below share a single source sample, sequenced in a study of OX40 agonist ivuxolimab in advanced cancers. Clones were read by immunoSEQ multiplex PCR, and TCRdb kept only the in-frame ones, dropping some. The sample consists of approximately 40,000 clones, 83% of them appearing once. The source was CD4+ or CD8+ T cells sorted from blood, collected in a trial of the OX40 agonist ivuxolimab. Receptor source: an adult with an advanced solid tumor such as melanoma, head and neck, liver or kidney cancer.

The V gene is TRBV29-1, the J gene TRBJ2-1; 8 bases match TRBD2. The J segment lost 4 bases and the V segment lost 6 bases, leaving 11 bases of the junction unmatched. CDR1 is SQVTM, CDR2 ANQGSEA, per germline. The CDR3 is made up of 15 amino acids. CDR3 nucleotides: TGCAGCGTCGCTGGGCTAGCGGGTCTTTACAATGAGCAGTTCTTC. Residues: CSVAGLAGLYNEQFF.

The chain has TRBV5-1 and TRBJ1-3; D not resolved. CDR3 length equals 14 residues. From germline, CDR1 is SGHRS and CDR2 YFSETQ. Trimming removed 5 bases from V and 2 bases from J, with 11 bases in between. The chain's CDR3 is CASRPDIPGNTIYF. The CDR3 region has the DNA TGCGCCAGCAGACCAGACATCCCTGGAAACACCATATATTTT.

This chain links TRBV9 with TRBJ2-3; 7 nucleotides match TRBD2. The CDR3 is made up of 17 amino acids. CDR1 and CDR2 (germline): SGDLS, YYNGEE. Trimming removed 3 bases from V and 2 bases from J; junction bases left unmatched: 12. The CDR3 here is CASSAPGAGRFTDTQYF. The CDR3 nucleotides are TGTGCCAGCAGCGCCCCCGGGGCCGGGAGGTTCACAGATACGCAGTATTTT.

The chain employs TRBV5-4 and TRBJ1-1; the D gene is possibly TRBD1 (5 bases). The CDR3 runs to 13 residues. Trimming left V 4 bases short and J 3 bases short, with 10 bases between. Germline CDR1 is SGHNT and CDR2 is YYREEE (reference sequence). The CDR3 DNA reads TGTGCCAGCAGCACCGGGACCCACACTGAAGCTTTCTTT. This encodes CASSTGTHTEAFF.

V is TRBV5-1 and J is TRBJ1-1; D gene unclear. There are 13 residues in the CDR3. Germline V gene lookup returns CDR1 SGHRS and CDR2 YFSETQ. V lost 3 bases, J lost 1 base, and 7 bases lay in between. Here the CDR3 reads CASSSTGNTEAFF. DNA of the CDR3: TGCGCCAGCAGCTCGACGGGGAACACTGAAGCTTTCTTT.